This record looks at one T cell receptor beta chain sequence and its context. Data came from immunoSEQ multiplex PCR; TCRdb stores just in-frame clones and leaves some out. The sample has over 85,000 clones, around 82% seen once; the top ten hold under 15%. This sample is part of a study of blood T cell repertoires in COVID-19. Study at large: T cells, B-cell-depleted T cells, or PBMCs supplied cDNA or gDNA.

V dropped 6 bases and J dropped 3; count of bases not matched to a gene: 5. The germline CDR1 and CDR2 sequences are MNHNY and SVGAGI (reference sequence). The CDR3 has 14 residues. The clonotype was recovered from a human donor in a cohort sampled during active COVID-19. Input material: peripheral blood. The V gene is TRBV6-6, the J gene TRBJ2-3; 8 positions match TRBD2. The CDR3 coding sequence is TGTGCCAGCAGCCCGGGACTAGTGACAGATACGCAGTATTTT. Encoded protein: CASSPGLVTDTQYF.